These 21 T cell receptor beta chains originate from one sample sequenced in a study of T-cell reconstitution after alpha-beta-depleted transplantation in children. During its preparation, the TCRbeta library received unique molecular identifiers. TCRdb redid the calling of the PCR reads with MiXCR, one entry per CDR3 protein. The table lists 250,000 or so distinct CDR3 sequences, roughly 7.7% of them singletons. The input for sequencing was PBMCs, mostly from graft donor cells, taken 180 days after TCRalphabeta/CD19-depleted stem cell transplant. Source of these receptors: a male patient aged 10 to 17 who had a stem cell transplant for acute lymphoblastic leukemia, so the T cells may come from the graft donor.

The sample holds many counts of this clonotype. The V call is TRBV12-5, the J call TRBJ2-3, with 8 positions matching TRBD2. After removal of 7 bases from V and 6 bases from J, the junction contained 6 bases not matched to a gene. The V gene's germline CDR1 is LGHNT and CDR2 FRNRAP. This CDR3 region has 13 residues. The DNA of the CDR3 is TGTGCTAGTGCCTGGGGACTAGAGGATACGCAGTATTTT. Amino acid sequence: CASAWGLEDTQYF.

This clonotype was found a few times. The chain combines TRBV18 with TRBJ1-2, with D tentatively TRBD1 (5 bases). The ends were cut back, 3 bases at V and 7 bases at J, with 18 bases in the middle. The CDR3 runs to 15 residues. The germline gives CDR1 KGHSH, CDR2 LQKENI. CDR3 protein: CASSPRDSLSSGYTF. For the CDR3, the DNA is TGTGCCAGCTCACCCAGAGACAGTTTGTCGAGTGGCTACACCTTC.

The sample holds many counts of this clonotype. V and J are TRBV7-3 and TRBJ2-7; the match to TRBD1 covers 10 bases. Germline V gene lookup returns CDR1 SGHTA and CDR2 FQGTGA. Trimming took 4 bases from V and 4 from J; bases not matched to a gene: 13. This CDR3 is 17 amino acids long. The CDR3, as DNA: TGTGCCAGCAGCTCCCACCGGACAGGGGGAGTTTTTTACGAGCAGTACTTC. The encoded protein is CASSSHRTGGVFYEQYF.

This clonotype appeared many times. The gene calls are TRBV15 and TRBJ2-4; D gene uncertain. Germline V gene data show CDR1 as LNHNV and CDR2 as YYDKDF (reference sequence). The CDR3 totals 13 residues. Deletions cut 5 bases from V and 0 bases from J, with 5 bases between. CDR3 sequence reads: CATSAAAKNIQYF. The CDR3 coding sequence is TGTGCCACCAGCGCAGCAGCCAAAAACATTCAGTACTTC.

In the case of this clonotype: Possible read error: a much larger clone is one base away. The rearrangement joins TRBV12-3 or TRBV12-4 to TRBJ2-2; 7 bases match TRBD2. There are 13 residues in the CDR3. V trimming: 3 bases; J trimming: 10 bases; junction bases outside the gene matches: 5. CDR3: CASSFGGSAELFF. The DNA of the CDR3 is TGTGCCAGCAGTTTCGGGGGGTCCGCGGAGCTGTTTTTT.

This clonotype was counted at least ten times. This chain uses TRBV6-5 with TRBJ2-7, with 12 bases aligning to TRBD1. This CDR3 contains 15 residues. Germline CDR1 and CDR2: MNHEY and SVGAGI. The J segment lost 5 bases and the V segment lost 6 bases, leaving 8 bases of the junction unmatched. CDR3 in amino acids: CASRPAGTGGHEQYF. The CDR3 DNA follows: TGTGCCAGCAGACCTGCCGGGACAGGGGGCCACGAGCAGTACTTC.

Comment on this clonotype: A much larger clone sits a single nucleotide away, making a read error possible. Here the CDR3 reads CASRDPGSTANEQYF. Here the CDR3 DNA reads TGTGCCAGCAGGGATCCGGGGAGCACGGCCAACGAGCAGTACTTC. This chain uses TRBV6-1 with TRBJ2-7; tentative D call: TRBD2 (5 bases). Trimming stripped 6 bases from V and 5 bases from J, with 20 bases between. The CDR3 loop spans 15 amino acids. Germline loops: CDR1 MNHNS, CDR2 SASEGT.

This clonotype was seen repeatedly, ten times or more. The CDR3 is CASSLAGGWNNEQFF. The CDR3, as DNA: TGTGCCAGCAGCTTAGCGGGAGGGTGGAACAATGAGCAGTTCTTC. The chain carries TRBV7-3 and TRBJ2-1; 9 bases agree with TRBD2. J gave up 5 bases and V 2 bases, and 4 bases lay outside the gene matches. Germline V gives CDR1 SGHTA, CDR2 FQGTGA. The CDR3 loop spans 15 amino acids.

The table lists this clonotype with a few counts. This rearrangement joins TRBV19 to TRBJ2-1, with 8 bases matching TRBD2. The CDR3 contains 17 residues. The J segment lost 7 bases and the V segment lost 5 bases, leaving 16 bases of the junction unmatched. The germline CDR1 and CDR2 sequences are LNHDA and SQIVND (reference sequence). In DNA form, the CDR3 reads TGTGCCAGTAGTGCATTTTCCGGGACTAGTTTTAGTAATGAGCAGTTCTTC. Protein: CASSAFSGTSFSNEQFF. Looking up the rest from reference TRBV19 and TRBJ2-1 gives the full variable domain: DGGITQSPKYLFRKEGQNVTLSCEQNLNHDAMYWYRQDPGQGLRLIYYSQIVNDFQKGDIAEGYSVSREKKESFPLTVTSAQKNPTAFYLCASSAFSGTSFSNEQFFGPGTRLTVL.

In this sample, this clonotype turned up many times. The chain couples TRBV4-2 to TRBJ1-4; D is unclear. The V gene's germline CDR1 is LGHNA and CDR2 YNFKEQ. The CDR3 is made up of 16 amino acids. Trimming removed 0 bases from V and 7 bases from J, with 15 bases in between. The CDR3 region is CASSQEGAAKAEKLFF. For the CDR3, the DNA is TGTGCCAGCAGCCAAGAAGGCGCAGCCAAGGCTGAAAAACTGTTTTTT.

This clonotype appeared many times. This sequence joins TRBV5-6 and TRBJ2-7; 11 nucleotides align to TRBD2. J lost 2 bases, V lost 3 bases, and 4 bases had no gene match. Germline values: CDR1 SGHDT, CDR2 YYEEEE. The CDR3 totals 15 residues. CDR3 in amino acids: CASSSLAGGTYEQYF. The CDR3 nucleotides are TGTGCCAGCAGCTCCTTAGCGGGAGGGACCTACGAGCAGTACTTC.

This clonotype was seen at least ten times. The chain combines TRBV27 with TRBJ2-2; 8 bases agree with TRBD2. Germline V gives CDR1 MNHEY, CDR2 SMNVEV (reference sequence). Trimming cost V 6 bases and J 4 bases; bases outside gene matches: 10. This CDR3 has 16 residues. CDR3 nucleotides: TGTGCCAGCAGGAAAGTGGGCGGGGGGCCCACCGGGGAGCTGTTTTTT. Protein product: CASRKVGGGPTGELFF.

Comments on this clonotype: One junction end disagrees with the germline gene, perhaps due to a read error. The CDR3 sequence is CTSSLRRYTVGRNQETQYF. The CDR3 nucleotides are TGTACCAGCAGTTTGCGTAGGTATACTGTGGGCAGGAACCAAGAGACCCAGTACTTC. The chain has TRBV12-3 or TRBV12-4 and TRBJ2-5; D remains ambiguous. The CDR3 length is 19 residues.

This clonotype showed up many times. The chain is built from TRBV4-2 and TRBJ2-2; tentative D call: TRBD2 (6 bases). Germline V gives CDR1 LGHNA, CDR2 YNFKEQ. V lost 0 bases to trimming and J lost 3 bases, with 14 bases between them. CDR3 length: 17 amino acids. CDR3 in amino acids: CASSQEAGSVYTGELFF. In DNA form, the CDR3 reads TGTGCCAGCAGCCAAGAAGCCGGGAGCGTATACACCGGGGAGCTGTTTTTT.

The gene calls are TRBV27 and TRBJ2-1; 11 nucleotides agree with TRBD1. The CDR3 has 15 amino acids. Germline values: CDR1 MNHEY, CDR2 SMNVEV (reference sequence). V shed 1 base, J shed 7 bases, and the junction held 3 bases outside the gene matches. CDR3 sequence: CASSLLGQGANEQFF. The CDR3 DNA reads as TGTGCCAGCAGTTTATTAGGACAGGGGGCTAATGAGCAGTTCTTC.

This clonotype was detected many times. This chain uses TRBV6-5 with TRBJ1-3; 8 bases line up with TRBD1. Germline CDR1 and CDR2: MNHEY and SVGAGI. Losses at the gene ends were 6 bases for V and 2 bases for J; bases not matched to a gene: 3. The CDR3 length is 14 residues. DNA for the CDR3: TGTGCCAGCAGACCGGGACAGGCTGGAAACACCATATATTTT. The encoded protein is CASRPGQAGNTIYF.

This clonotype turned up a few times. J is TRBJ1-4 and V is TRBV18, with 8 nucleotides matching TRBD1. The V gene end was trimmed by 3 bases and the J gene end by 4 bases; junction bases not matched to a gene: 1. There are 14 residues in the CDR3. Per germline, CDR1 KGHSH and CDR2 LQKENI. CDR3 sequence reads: CASSPDRVNEKLFF. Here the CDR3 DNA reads TGTGCCAGCTCACCGGACAGGGTTAATGAAAAACTGTTTTTT.

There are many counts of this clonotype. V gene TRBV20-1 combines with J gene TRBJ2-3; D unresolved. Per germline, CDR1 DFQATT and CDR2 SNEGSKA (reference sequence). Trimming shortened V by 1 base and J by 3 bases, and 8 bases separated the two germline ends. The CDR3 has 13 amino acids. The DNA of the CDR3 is TGCAGTGCTAGAGTCCCTCTTACAGATACGCAGTATTTT. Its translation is CSARVPLTDTQYF.

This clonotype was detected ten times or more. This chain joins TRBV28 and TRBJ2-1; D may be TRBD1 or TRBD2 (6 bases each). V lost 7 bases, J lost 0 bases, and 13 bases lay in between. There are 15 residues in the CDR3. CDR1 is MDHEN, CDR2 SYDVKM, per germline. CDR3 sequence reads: CASTLGGSSYNEQFF. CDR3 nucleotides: TGTGCCAGCACCCTAGGGGGGAGCTCCTACAATGAGCAGTTCTTC.

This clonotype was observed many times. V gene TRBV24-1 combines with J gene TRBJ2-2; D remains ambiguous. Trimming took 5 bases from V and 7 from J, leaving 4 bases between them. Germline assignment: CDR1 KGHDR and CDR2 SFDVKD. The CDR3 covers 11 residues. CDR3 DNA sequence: TGTGCCACCAGTGGGATCGGGGAGCTGTTTTTT. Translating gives CATSGIGELFF.

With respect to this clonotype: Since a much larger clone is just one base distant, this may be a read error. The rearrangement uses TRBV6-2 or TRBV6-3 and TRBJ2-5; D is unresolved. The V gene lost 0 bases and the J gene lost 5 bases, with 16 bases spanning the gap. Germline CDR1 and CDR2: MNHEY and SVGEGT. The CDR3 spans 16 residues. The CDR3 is CASSYSKVRMWETQYF. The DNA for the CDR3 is TGTGCCAGCAGTTACTCGAAGGTTCGGATGTGGGAGACCCAGTACTTC.